Below are 5 T cell receptor beta chains sequenced from a single sample in a study of blood T cell repertoires in COVID-19. Method: immunoSEQ multiplex PCR; TCRdb's copy keeps in-frame clones and lacks some. Of 90,000 to 120,000 clones in the sample, 85% to 95% were seen once. Specimen: peripheral blood. The receptors stem from a woman younger than 45 with acute or convalescent COVID-19.

The chain couples TRBV27 to TRBJ1-5, with 7 bases lining up with TRBD1. The germline CDR1 and CDR2 sequences are MNHEY and SMNVEV (reference sequence). CDR3 length: 14 amino acids. Unmatched junction bases numbered 6, after V lost 3 bases and J lost 7 bases. The CDR3 DNA reads TGTGCCAGCAGTTTCATGGGGGGACAGCAGCCCCAGCATTTT. It translates to CASSFMGGQQPQHF.

The rearrangement uses TRBV30 and TRBJ2-5; a possible D gene is TRBD2 (5 bases). The CDR3 loop spans 13 amino acids. With 0 bases removed from V and 5 bases from J, the gap between germline ends came to 10 bases. From germline, CDR1 is GTSNPN and CDR2 SVGIG (reference sequence). CDR3 amino acids: CAWSVYGIETQYF. The CDR3 DNA is TGTGCCTGGAGTGTTTACGGGATCGAGACCCAGTACTTC.

This clone was observed a few times. This rearrangement joins TRBV27 to TRBJ1-1, with D perhaps TRBD1 (6 bases). The germline gives CDR1 MNHEY, CDR2 SMNVEV (reference sequence). The CDR3 spans 14 residues. V lost 5 bases and J lost 12, with 22 bases in between. CDR3 in amino acids: CASSPRGGAQGPFF. DNA of the CDR3: TGTGCCAGCAGTCCACGGGGGGGGGCGCAGGGCCCTTTCTTT.

The J gene is TRBJ1-5, the V gene TRBV6-6, with D possibly TRBD1 on 6 matching bases. Germline V gives CDR1 MNHNY, CDR2 SVGAGI (reference sequence). Trimming stripped 7 bases from V and 4 bases from J, with 17 bases between. The CDR3 covers 15 residues. The CDR3 loop reads CASTEGTTLNQPQHF. The CDR3 DNA follows: TGTGCCAGCACCGAAGGGACAACTCTAAATCAGCCCCAGCATTTT.

The rearrangement joins TRBV5-1 to TRBJ1-2; TRBD1 agrees at 9 bases. This CDR3 has 15 residues. Germline CDR1 SGHRS, CDR2 YFSETQ. Trimming cost V 3 bases and J 4 bases; bases outside gene matches: 7. CDR3 protein: CASSSGTGFVYGYTF. The DNA of the CDR3 is TGCGCCAGCAGCTCCGGGACAGGGTTCGTCTATGGCTACACCTTC.